These T cell receptor beta chains were read from a single sample in a study of cytomegalovirus exposure and HLA in healthy donors. This table comes from immunoSEQ multiplex PCR, and its TCRdb copy is limited to in-frame clones, with some not included. The sample yields about 250,000 clones, more than 85% seen once. Sequencing was done on a sample of PBMCs. These receptor sequences come from a man between 18 and 35 years old in good health and CMV-seropositive. CDR3s include the opening cysteine and the closing phenylalanine or tryptophan. Fields, in order: clone size, D gene, V gene, J gene, CDR3 DNA, CDR3 protein. The D gene is left open where the match is weak. Part of the rows lack a size; the others show once, few, many or a class for expanded clones.

abundance: once
d_gene: .
v_gene: TRBV4-1
j_gene: TRBJ1-5
CDR3nt: TGCGCCAGCAGCCAAAGTTTCCCCGGGAATAGCAATCAGCCCCAGCATTTT
CDR3aa: CASSQSFPGNSNQPQHF

abundance: .
d_gene: .
v_gene: TRBV4-1
j_gene: TRBJ2-7
CDR3nt: TGCGCCAGCAGCCAAGGGGGGATTTACGAGCAGTACTTC
CDR3aa: CASSQGGIYEQYF

abundance: once
d_gene: .
v_gene: TRBV27
j_gene: TRBJ1-2
CDR3nt: TGTGCCAGCAGTGGGGGGATTACTAACTATGGCTACACCTTC
CDR3aa: CASSGGITNYGYTF

abundance: .
d_gene: TRBD2
v_gene: TRBV11-3
j_gene: TRBJ2-7
CDR3nt: TGTGCCAGCAGCAAGGGACTAGACTACGAGCAGTACTTC
CDR3aa: CASSKGLDYEQYF

abundance: .
d_gene: .
v_gene: TRBV27
j_gene: TRBJ2-1
CDR3nt: TGTGCCAGCAGTCTGTTAGTGGCCACCTACAATGAGCAGTTCTTC
CDR3aa: CASSLLVATYNEQFF

abundance: .
d_gene: .
v_gene: TRBV7-9
j_gene: TRBJ2-7
CDR3nt: TGTGCCAGCAGCCAGGAGCTGTCTGGGAACGAGCAGTACTTC
CDR3aa: CASSQELSGNEQYF

abundance: .
d_gene: .
v_gene: TRBV18
j_gene: TRBJ2-7
CDR3nt: TGTGCCAGCTCACCGGTACCGGCCATCCACGAGCAGTACTTC
CDR3aa: CASSPVPAIHEQYF

abundance: .
d_gene: .
v_gene: TRBV5-1
j_gene: TRBJ1-1
CDR3nt: TGCGCCAGCAGACAAATAGGCAGGGCGTACACTGAAGCTTTCTTT
CDR3aa: CASRQIGRAYTEAFF

abundance: few
d_gene: .
v_gene: TRBV6-1
j_gene: TRBJ1-2
CDR3nt: TGTGCCAGCAGTGATAATCCCAGATTGGGCGGCTACACCTTC
CDR3aa: CASSDNPRLGGYTF

abundance: .
d_gene: .
v_gene: TRBV9
j_gene: TRBJ1-5
CDR3nt: TGTGCCAGCAGCGTAACCCCTACCGATTTT
CDR3aa: CASSVTPTDF

abundance: .
d_gene: .
v_gene: TRBV5-4
j_gene: TRBJ2-5
CDR3nt: TGTGCCAGCAGCTCCGAGGGGTGGGAGACCCAGTACTTC
CDR3aa: CASSSEGWETQYF

abundance: .
d_gene: TRBD2
v_gene: TRBV7-8
j_gene: TRBJ2-5
CDR3nt: TGTGCCAGCACACTAGCGTCCGAGAACCAAGAGACCCAGTACTTC
CDR3aa: CASTLASENQETQYF

abundance: .
d_gene: TRBD1
v_gene: TRBV9
j_gene: TRBJ2-7
CDR3nt: TGTGCCAGCAGCGTAGGGAACAGGGGAGTTTTCTACGAGCAGTACTTC
CDR3aa: CASSVGNRGVFYEQYF

abundance: once
d_gene: .
v_gene: TRBV27
j_gene: TRBJ2-7
CDR3nt: TGTGCCAGCAGTTTAGGGGACGAGCAGTACTTC
CDR3aa: CASSLGDEQYF

abundance: few
d_gene: TRBD1
v_gene: TRBV19
j_gene: TRBJ2-5
CDR3nt: TGTGCCAGTAGTAATGGACAGGCAGGGACCCAGTACTTC
CDR3aa: CASSNGQAGTQYF

abundance: few
d_gene: .
v_gene: TRBV7-9
j_gene: TRBJ2-3
CDR3nt: TGTGCCAGCAGCTCGCTACCGGCAGATACGCAGTATTTT
CDR3aa: CASSSLPADTQYF

abundance: once
d_gene: .
v_gene: TRBV6-5
j_gene: TRBJ1-2
CDR3nt: TGTGCCAGCAGGCCACCGGGACCTGGGGATCGCGGCTACACCTTC
CDR3aa: CASRPPGPGDRGYTF

abundance: .
d_gene: .
v_gene: TRBV7-9
j_gene: TRBJ1-1
CDR3nt: TGTGCCAGCAGCTTAGGGGGGGACACTGAAGCTTTCTTT
CDR3aa: CASSLGGDTEAFF

abundance: .
d_gene: TRBD2
v_gene: TRBV19
j_gene: TRBJ2-2
CDR3nt: TGTGCCAGTGGGACTAGCGGGAACACCGGGGAGCTGTTTTTT
CDR3aa: CASGTSGNTGELFF

abundance: once
d_gene: .
v_gene: TRBV28
j_gene: TRBJ1-1
CDR3nt: TGTGCCAGCAGTCCGCTCCGTTGGGGCACTGAAGCTTTCTTT
CDR3aa: CASSPLRWGTEAFF

abundance: .
d_gene: .
v_gene: TRBV7-8
j_gene: TRBJ1-1
CDR3nt: TGTGCCAGCAGCTTAGATGAAGCTTTCTTT
CDR3aa: CASSLDEAFF

abundance: .
d_gene: .
v_gene: TRBV7-3
j_gene: TRBJ2-3
CDR3nt: TGTGCCAGCAGCTTATACGCGGGCCACGCAGATACGCAGTATTTT
CDR3aa: CASSLYAGHADTQYF

abundance: .
d_gene: .
v_gene: TRBV30
j_gene: TRBJ2-1
CDR3nt: TGTGCCTGGAGTGATCACTCCTACAATGAGCAGTTCTTC
CDR3aa: CAWSDHSYNEQFF

abundance: .
d_gene: .
v_gene: TRBV5-1
j_gene: TRBJ2-2
CDR3nt: TGCGCCAGCAGCTCCTTGGGACCTACGAGGGGGAGCACCGGGGAGCTGTTTTTT
CDR3aa: CASSSLGPTRGSTGELFF

abundance: .
d_gene: TRBD2
v_gene: TRBV7-9
j_gene: TRBJ2-3
CDR3nt: TGTGCCAGCAGCTCCTTGACTAGCGGAGCTACAGATACGCAGTATTTT
CDR3aa: CASSSLTSGATDTQYF

abundance: .
d_gene: .
v_gene: TRBV19
j_gene: TRBJ1-2
CDR3nt: TGTGCCAGTAGTACCCTACAGGATCAGTATGGCTACACCTTC
CDR3aa: CASSTLQDQYGYTF

abundance: .
d_gene: .
v_gene: TRBV11-2
j_gene: TRBJ1-1
CDR3nt: TGTGCCAGCAGCTTTGGGCCGAACACTGAAGCTTTCTTT
CDR3aa: CASSFGPNTEAFF

abundance: many
d_gene: .
v_gene: TRBV2
j_gene: TRBJ1-1
CDR3nt: TGTGCCAGCAGGGACAGAATGAACACTGAAGCTTTCTTT
CDR3aa: CASRDRMNTEAFF

abundance: .
d_gene: .
v_gene: TRBV30
j_gene: TRBJ2-3
CDR3nt: TGTGCCTGGGTCGGGAGATTGGAGCCAGATACGCAGTATTTT
CDR3aa: CAWVGRLEPDTQYF

abundance: .
d_gene: TRBD1
v_gene: TRBV28
j_gene: TRBJ1-4
CDR3nt: TGTGCCAGTACCGGGACAGCCAATGAAAAACTGTTTTTT
CDR3aa: CASTGTANEKLFF

abundance: .
d_gene: TRBD1
v_gene: TRBV7-6
j_gene: TRBJ1-1
CDR3nt: TGTGCCAGCAGCAAGGACAGGGGGCTGAACTCTGAAGCTTTCTTT
CDR3aa: CASSKDRGLNSEAFF

abundance: .
d_gene: .
v_gene: TRBV10-3
j_gene: TRBJ1-5
CDR3nt: TGTGCCATCAGTGAGTCCCCAGGAACATCCCAGCATTTT
CDR3aa: CAISESPGTSQHF

abundance: .
d_gene: .
v_gene: TRBV5-1
j_gene: TRBJ2-3
CDR3nt: TGCGCCAGCAGCTTTGTCAAAAGCACAGATACGCAGTATTTT
CDR3aa: CASSFVKSTDTQYF

abundance: .
d_gene: .
v_gene: TRBV6-6
j_gene: TRBJ1-1
CDR3nt: TGTGCCAGCAGTCGCGACGCGATCATGAACACTGAAGCTTTCTTT
CDR3aa: CASSRDAIMNTEAFF

abundance: .
d_gene: .
v_gene: TRBV7-2
j_gene: TRBJ2-7
CDR3nt: TGTGCCAGCAGCCCTCGACCCGCCTACGAGCAGTACTTC
CDR3aa: CASSPRPAYEQYF

abundance: .
d_gene: TRBD1
v_gene: TRBV2
j_gene: TRBJ2-1
CDR3nt: TGTGCCAGCAGTACCTATACAGGGGGCGTTGGGAATGAGCAGTTCTTC
CDR3aa: CASSTYTGGVGNEQFF

abundance: few
d_gene: .
v_gene: TRBV6-5
j_gene: TRBJ1-3
CDR3nt: TGTGCCAGCAGTTACGGGCCGTCCCCTGGAAACACCATATATTTT
CDR3aa: CASSYGPSPGNTIYF

abundance: .
d_gene: TRBD1
v_gene: TRBV5-4
j_gene: TRBJ2-7
CDR3nt: TGTGCCAGCAGCTTTGACAGGGGTTACCTCTACGAGCAGTACTTC
CDR3aa: CASSFDRGYLYEQYF

abundance: .
d_gene: .
v_gene: TRBV27
j_gene: TRBJ2-1
CDR3nt: TGTGCCAGCAGTATAACACCATTCCCCACTAACAATGAGCAGTTCTTC
CDR3aa: CASSITPFPTNNEQFF

abundance: .
d_gene: .
v_gene: TRBV6-1
j_gene: TRBJ2-3
CDR3nt: TGTGCCAGCAGTGAGGCAGGGCGAACAGATACGCAGTATTTT
CDR3aa: CASSEAGRTDTQYF

abundance: .
d_gene: .
v_gene: TRBV2
j_gene: TRBJ2-2
CDR3nt: TGTGCCAGCAGCCGACAGACGAACACCGGGGAGCTGTTTTTT
CDR3aa: CASSRQTNTGELFF

abundance: .
d_gene: TRBD1
v_gene: TRBV5-4
j_gene: TRBJ1-2
CDR3nt: TGTGCCAGCAGCAGACAGGGGGTCCTCTATGGCTACACCTTC
CDR3aa: CASSRQGVLYGYTF